The 9 T cell receptor beta chains listed next were all sequenced from one sample in a study of T-cell memory formation after mild COVID-19. TCRdb reprocessed the 5' RACE reads via MiXCR and lists one record per CDR3 protein. The sample has around 510,000 distinct CDR3 sequences; roughly a fifth are singletons. The specimen sequenced was PBMCs or a T cell subset sorted from them (not recorded which). These TCRs come from an adult woman who had mild COVID-19 (a few samples of this study predate the infection). Cell type and time point are not known.

The V gene is TRBV12-5, the J gene TRBJ2-3, with D uncertain. Germline V gives CDR1 LGHNT, CDR2 FRNRAP. The V and J ends lost 2 bases and 2 bases respectively, with 8 bases between them. This CDR3 region has 14 residues. This CDR3 reads CASGLNQPTDTQYF. CDR3 DNA: TGTGCTAGTGGTTTGAACCAGCCCACAGATACGCAGTATTTT.

The genes are TRBV5-1 and TRBJ1-6; 9 bases are shared with TRBD1. CDR1 is SGHRS, CDR2 YFSETQ, per germline. There are 15 residues in the CDR3. V lost 0 bases, J lost 10 bases, and 5 bases stayed unmatched. The CDR3 DNA follows: TGCGCCAGCAGCTTGGGGGGGACAGGGCGATCACCCCTCCACTTT. Protein: CASSLGGTGRSPLHF.

This clonotype has only a few counts. The rearrangement links TRBV13 to TRBJ2-7; 10 nucleotides line up with TRBD2. Germline V gives CDR1 PRHDT, CDR2 FYEKMQ (reference sequence). J lost 0 bases, V lost 4 bases, and 3 bases had no gene match. The CDR3 length is 15 residues. The CDR3 spells CASSSGTSDSYEQYF. The CDR3 nucleotides are TGTGCCAGCAGCTCCGGGACTAGCGACTCCTACGAGCAGTACTTC.

The chain's CDR3 is CSGGGSYGYTF. The CDR3 DNA sequence: TGCAGCGGGGGGGGAAGCTATGGCTACACCTTC. The rearrangement uses TRBV29-1 and TRBJ1-2, with D tentatively TRBD1 (5 bases). The germline CDR1 and CDR2 sequences are SQVTM and ANQGSEA. The CDR3 is 11 residues long. Trimming left V 7 bases short and J 4 bases short, with 10 bases between.

The chain recombines TRBV20-1 with TRBJ2-1; 13 nucleotides match TRBD2. The CDR3 has 15 residues. Germline V gene lookup returns CDR1 DFQATT and CDR2 SNEGSKA (reference sequence). The trim removed 0 bases at V and 9 bases at J, leaving 5 bases unmatched. The chain's CDR3 is CSARETSGRLAEQFF. In DNA form, the CDR3 reads TGCAGTGCTAGAGAGACTAGCGGGAGGTTGGCTGAGCAGTTCTTC.

V gene TRBV20-1 combines with J gene TRBJ2-4; D ambiguous. Germline values: CDR1 DFQATT, CDR2 SNEGSKA (reference sequence). The V gene lost 7 bases and the J gene lost 0 bases, with 10 bases spanning the gap. The CDR3 covers 13 residues. The CDR3 nucleotides are TGCAGTGTGGAACGACTAGCCAAAAACATTCAGTACTTC. Translated, it gives CSVERLAKNIQYF.

In this sample, this clonotype turned up a few times. The rearrangement uses TRBV7-9 and TRBJ1-1; TRBD1 is a possible D gene (6 bases). The CDR3 consists of 12 residues. Trimming took off 2 bases at V and 7 bases at J, with 8 bases between the two ends. CDR1 SEHNR and CDR2 FQNEAQ come from the germline V gene (reference sequence). CDR3 sequence reads: CASSLTDSEAFF. In DNA, the CDR3 is TGTGCCAGCAGCTTAACGGACAGTGAAGCTTTCTTT. Filled out from reference TRBV7-9 and TRBJ1-1, the complete variable domain reads DTGVSQNPRHKITKRGQNVTFRCDPISEHNRLYWYRQTLGQGPEFLTYFQNEAQLEKSRLLSDRFSAERPKGSFSTLEIQRTEQGDSAMYLCASSLTDSEAFFGQGTRLTVV.

This clonotype appeared a few times. This chain connects TRBV5-1 to TRBJ1-5; TRBD1 matches at 11 bases. The CDR3 length is 15 residues. Germline V gene sequence: CDR1 SGHRS, CDR2 YFSETQ. The V segment lost 4 bases and the J segment 5 bases; nucleotides outside the gene matches: 5. CDR3 in amino acids: CASSPLGQGDQPQHF. CDR3 nucleotides: TGCGCCAGCAGCCCCTTGGGACAGGGGGATCAGCCCCAGCATTTT. Based on the CDR3 plus reference TRBV5-1 and TRBJ1-5, the full variable domain is KAGVTQTPRYLIKTRGQQVTLSCSPISGHRSVSWYQQTPGQGLQFLFEYFSETQRNKGNFPGRFSGRQFSNSRSEMNVSTLELGDSALYLCASSPLGQGDQPQHFGDGTRLSIL.

This clonotype has at least ten counts. The chain carries TRBV7-6 and TRBJ2-1; D is uncertain. Germline CDR1 SGHVS, CDR2 FNYEAQ. Trimming left V 4 bases short and J 2 bases short, with 12 bases between. The CDR3 totals 15 residues. The CDR3: CASSSASGPYNEQFF. CDR3 nucleotides: TGTGCCAGCAGCTCCGCCTCCGGGCCCTACAATGAGCAGTTCTTC.